A single sample gave rise to the 30 T cell receptor beta chains below, sequenced in a study of tumor-infiltrating lymphocytes in primary liver carcinoma. From roughly 0.5 ug total RNA, TCR beta cDNA was generated with a primer in the constant region. Construction of TCR beta libraries relied on three successive nested multiplex PCR rounds employing slightly modified ARM-PCR. The study ran its first two PCR rounds for 9 to 10 cycles each, using TRBV1-TRBV30 forward primers and a C-beta reverse primer. TCRdb itself ran the multiplex PCR reads through MiXCR, one entry per CDR3 protein. This table has roughly 190,000 distinct CDR3 sequences, over 80% appearing once. The roughly 19-33 mg bulk tissue piece was not sorted before simultaneous RNA and DNA extraction. Sequenced input: tumor tissue from primary liver carcinoma. All receptors come from a man in his forties with primary liver carcinoma and hepatitis B virus infection.

The table lists this clonotype with a few counts. V and J are TRBV19 and TRBJ2-2; D is undetermined. Trimming stripped 3 bases from V and 8 bases from J, with 19 bases between. This CDR3 region has 16 residues. Looked up from germline, CDR1 is LNHDA and CDR2 is SQIVND (reference sequence). The CDR3 is CASSMLQVLEKGELFF. Written as DNA, the CDR3 is TGTGCCAGTAGTATGCTCCAGGTGCTCGAGAAGGGGGAGCTGTTTTTT.

A word on this clonotype: The junction does not match germline at one end; this may be a read error. The chain links TRBV6-1 to TRBJ2-6; the match to TRBD1 covers 8 bases. From germline, CDR1 is MNHNS and CDR2 SASEGT. The CDR3 runs 17 residues. This CDR3 is CASTETGALSGVNVLTF. The DNA for the CDR3 is TGTGCCAGCACCGAGACAGGGGCCCTCTCTGGGGTCAACGTCTTGACTTTC.

Notes on this clonotype: An end of the junction differs from the germline gene, which may be a read error. The rearrangement joins TRBV14 to TRBJ2-7; D call uncertain. CDR3 length equals 16 residues. Germline lookup yields CDR1 SGHDN and CDR2 FVKESK. In DNA, the CDR3 is TGTGCCAGCAGCCGAGGTTCGCAGTTATCCTCCTACGAGCGGTACTTC. Its translation: CASSRGSQLSSYERYF.

The table lists this clonotype with a count of one. The germline gene is not matched at one end of the junction; a read error may be the cause. The gene calls are TRBV6-1 and TRBJ1-4; weak D call: TRBD1 (6 bases). Looked up from germline, CDR1 is MNHNS and CDR2 is SASEGT. CDR3 size: 14 residues. The CDR3 loop is CASSKYRESEKLFF. The CDR3 coding sequence is TGTGCCAGCAGCAAGTACAGGGAGAGTGAAAAACTGTTTTTC.

Only a few counts were recorded for this clonotype. The rearrangement uses TRBV16 and TRBJ2-7, with 13 positions matching TRBD2. CDR1 and CDR2 (germline): KGHSY, FQNENV. V trimming: 2 bases; J trimming: 3 bases; junction bases outside the gene matches: 10. This CDR3 spans 18 amino acids. In DNA, the CDR3 is TGTGCCAGCAGCCAAGACCATCCGGGACTAGCGGGATTCTACGAGCAGTACTTC. Translation: CASSQDHPGLAGFYEQYF.

The V and J genes are TRBV29-1 and TRBJ2-1; 9 bases fit TRBD2. The CDR3 sequence is 15 residues long. V was clipped by 3 bases and J by 4 bases; unmatched bases: 7. Per the germline V gene, CDR1 is SQVTM and CDR2 is ANQGSEA. Here the CDR3 reads CSVDSWREGYNEQFF. Here the CDR3 DNA reads TGCAGCGTTGATTCTTGGCGGGAGGGTTACAATGAGCAGTTCTTC.

Remarks on this clonotype: One end of the junction fails to match germline, which may point to a read error. The V call is TRBV29-1, the J call TRBJ2-3; a weak D match, TRBD2 (6 bases). This CDR3 contains 14 residues. Germline V gene lookup returns CDR1 SQVTM and CDR2 ANQGSEA. CDR3 nucleotide sequence: TGCAGCGTTGGTTACGCGGGACCGTCAGATACACAGTATTTT. Its translation is CSVGYAGPSDTQYF.

J is TRBJ2-2 and V is TRBV28, with D possibly being TRBD2 (6 bases). Germline V gene data show CDR1 as MDHEN and CDR2 as SYDVKM. This CDR3 is built from 16 residues. Trimming cost V 6 bases and J 13 bases, with 27 bases left between them. The CDR3 spells CASSHAGVWEAAGLFF. The CDR3 bases are TGTGCCAGCAGCCATGCGGGCGTTTGGGAGGCCGCTGGGCTGTTTTTT.

The chain combines TRBV6-1 with TRBJ2-1; possible D gene TRBD2, 5 bases. CDR3 length: 16 residues. CDR1 is MNHNS, CDR2 SASEGT, per germline. V was shortened by 7 bases and J by 9 bases, with 25 bases between the two germline ends. The CDR3 spells CASNAIGISFAGEQFF. For the CDR3, the DNA is TGTGCCAGCAATGCCATAGGGATTAGTTTTGCGGGTGAGCAGTTCTTC.

Regarding this clonotype: The junction and the germline gene differ at one end; a read error may be behind it. The J gene is TRBJ1-1, the V gene TRBV28; tentatively, D is TRBD1 (5 bases). This CDR3 is built from 13 residues. Germline lookup yields CDR1 MDHEN and CDR2 SYDVKM. The CDR3 loop is CTSIGLGREEAFF. The CDR3 DNA reads as TGTACCAGCATTGGACTGGGGCGGGAAGAAGCTTTCTTT.

This clonotype has a single count. Germline is not matched at one junction end, which may reflect a read error. The V gene is TRBV11-1, the J gene TRBJ2-2, with D tentatively TRBD2 (6 bases). This CDR3 is built from 13 residues. CDR1 SGHAT and CDR2 FQDESV come from the germline V gene (reference sequence). The CDR3 here is CANSYWDSGELFF. The CDR3 nucleotides read TGTGCCAACAGCTATTGGGACTCCGGGGAGCTGTTTTTT.

The chain links TRBV6-2 or TRBV6-3 to TRBJ2-1; D is perhaps TRBD1 (5 bases). The germline V gene has CDR1 MNHEY and CDR2 SVGEGT. The CDR3 has 14 amino acids. V lost 7 bases, J lost 6 bases, and 16 bases lay in between. CDR3 amino acids: CASKGIGDSNEQFF. In nucleotides, the CDR3 is TGTGCCAGCAAAGGGATAGGGGATTCCAATGAGCAGTTCTTC.

J is TRBJ2-1 and V is TRBV6-7; possibly TRBD2 for D (6 bases). TRBV6-7 is annotated as an ORF whose role is uncertain. The germline V and J ends were trimmed by 3 bases and 0 bases, with 21 bases remaining between them. CDR3 length: 19 amino acids. The CDR3 nucleotides read TGTGCCAGCAGTTATCCGGCTAGCGTGAATTTTAGCTCCTACAATGAGCAGTTCTTC. It yields the protein CASSYPASVNFSSYNEQFF.

Details on this clonotype: Its ends do not fully match the called genes, so a read error is possible. This chain's CDR3 is CASRFPGTSGTYEQFF. The CDR3 DNA reads as TGTGCCAGCCGCTTTCCCGGGACTAGCGGGACCTATGAGCAGTTCTTC. The chain employs TRBV11-1 and TRBJ2-1, with 13 bases that match TRBD2. Per the germline V gene, CDR1 is SGHAT and CDR2 is FQDESV (reference sequence). The CDR3 consists of 16 residues. Using reference TRBV11-1 and TRBJ2-1 for the parts outside the CDR3, the full variable domain is EAEVAQSPRYKITEKSQAVAFWCDPISGHATLYWYRQILGQGPELLVQFQDESVVDDSQLPKDRFSAERLKGVDSTLKIQPAELGDSAMYLCASRFPGTSGTYEQFFGPGTRLTVL.

This clonotype was seen at least ten times. The chain is built from TRBV7-9 and TRBJ2-1; a weak D match, TRBD2 (6 bases). The CDR3 has 16 amino acids. Germline CDR1 and CDR2: SEHNR and FQNEAQ (reference sequence). V lost 5 bases, J lost 6 bases, and 20 bases lay in between. The CDR3 sequence is CASSPDGGIKGNEQFF. The CDR3 DNA follows: TGTGCCAGCAGCCCAGATGGGGGGATTAAAGGCAATGAGCAGTTCTTC.

This chain's CDR3 is CASSLSGVDTQYF. DNA of the CDR3: TGTGCCAGCAGTTTGTCAGGGGTTGACACCCAGTACTTC. This rearrangement joins TRBV12-3 or TRBV12-4 to TRBJ2-5, with D maybe TRBD1 (6 bases). V was cut by 3 bases and J by 8 bases, with 13 bases left in between. The CDR3 consists of 13 residues.

Worth noting for this clonotype: The junction shows a germline mismatch at one end, possibly a read error. V usage is TRBV18 and J usage is TRBJ1-1; the match to TRBD1 covers 9 bases. Germline values: CDR1 KGHSH, CDR2 LQKENI. The CDR3 is made up of 17 amino acids. The CDR3: CATSKSGTGPMNTEAFF. The CDR3 region has the DNA TGTGCCACCTCAAAATCGGGGACAGGGCCAATGAACACTGAAGCTTTCTTT.

Comment on this clonotype: This may come from a read error, since a much larger clone is one base off. The J gene is TRBJ1-4, the V gene TRBV7-9, with D possibly matching TRBD1 (5 bases). The CDR3 is made up of 15 amino acids. Germline-derived CDR1 and CDR2 are SEHNR and FQNEAQ (reference sequence). The V end was cut by 1 base, the J end by 2 bases, with 8 bases between. CDR3 sequence: CASSLGKGTNEKLFF. As DNA, the CDR3 is TGTGCCAGCAGCTTAGGAAAGGGGACTAATGAAAAACTGTTTTTT.

The V and J genes are TRBV29-1 and TRBJ2-1; TRBD2 aligns across 7 bases. Germline V lookup: CDR1 SQVTM, CDR2 ANQGSEA. V lost 8 bases and J lost 9; bases outside the gene matches: 16. This CDR3 region has 14 residues. The CDR3 region is CSRQGLVGVGEQFF. As DNA, the CDR3 is TGCAGCAGGCAAGGACTAGTGGGAGTAGGTGAGCAGTTCTTC.

This chain joins TRBV10-2 and TRBJ2-4; 8 positions match TRBD2. CDR1 is WSHSY, CDR2 SAAADI, per germline. The CDR3 has 17 amino acids. Germline trimming cut 2 bases from V and 0 bases from J; bases unmatched to any gene: 6. The CDR3 spells CASSERSSGIAKNIQYF. CDR3 sequence (DNA): TGCGCCAGCAGTGAGAGGAGTAGCGGGATAGCCAAAAACATTCAGTACTTC.

With respect to this clonotype: The junction differs from germline at one of its ends, possibly a read error. The chain employs TRBV29-1 and TRBJ2-7; TRBD1 might be the D (6 bases). The CDR3 contains 16 residues. The germline gives CDR1 SQVTM, CDR2 ANQGSEA. CDR3 coding DNA: TGCACCGTTGAAGGAAGTGCACAGGGCTCTCTCCTCGGGGAGTACTTC. Protein sequence: CTVEGSAQGSLLGEYF.

To note about this clonotype: At one end the junction does not follow the germline gene, possibly because of a read error. The gene calls are TRBV6-5 and TRBJ1-4; D uncertain. CDR1 and CDR2 from the germline V gene are MNHEY and SVGAGI. The CDR3 is 16 amino acids. This CDR3 reads CASSYSSWTSNERLFF. The CDR3 nucleotides read TGTGCCAGCAGTTACTCGTCCTGGACGTCAAATGAAAGACTGTTTTTT.

The chain couples TRBV12-3 or TRBV12-4 to TRBJ1-5; D not resolved. Deletions cut 6 bases from V and 7 bases from J, with 19 bases between. The CDR3 is 15 amino acids. CDR3 amino acids: CASSPAAQDYQPQHF. In DNA, the CDR3 is TGTGCCAGCAGCCCCGCAGCGCAGGATTACCAGCCCCAGCATTTT.

The genes are TRBV7-9 and TRBJ2-2; 7 nucleotides line up with TRBD1. This CDR3 is 15 amino acids long. The ends lost 6 bases at V and 8 bases at J; junction bases unmatched: 12. The V gene's germline CDR1 is SEHNR and CDR2 FQNEAQ (reference sequence). The DNA of the CDR3 is TGTGCCAGCAGTGCCGTGACAGGGATGGCAGGGGAGCTGTTTTTT. Translated: CASSAVTGMAGELFF.

The chain combines TRBV28 with TRBJ2-7; D is tentatively TRBD1 or TRBD2 (6 bases each). Germline V CDR1 and CDR2: MDHEN, SYDVKM. The CDR3 totals 15 residues. V gave up 5 bases and J gave up 8 bases, with 22 bases separating them. The CDR3 DNA reads as TGTGCCAGCAGTCCCGGACACCAGAGGGGGGACAAGCAGTACTTC. This codes for CASSPGHQRGDKQYF.

As for this clonotype: Relative to the germline gene, one junction end is altered; a read error may explain this. The rearrangement uses TRBV6-1 and TRBJ2-7; perhaps TRBD2 as D (6 bases). Germline lookup yields CDR1 MNHNS and CDR2 SASEGT. CDR3 length: 14 residues. The CDR3 loop reads CASSLPHGGNEQYF. DNA of the CDR3: TGCGCCAGCAGTTTACCGCATGGGGGGAACGAGCAGTACTTC.

Notes on this clonotype: This may stem from a read error, because a much larger clone lies one nucleotide away. V gene TRBV28 combines with J gene TRBJ2-7, with no clear D. Germline loops: CDR1 MDHEN, CDR2 SYDVKM. With 4 bases removed from V and 6 bases from J, the gap between germline ends came to 10 bases. This CDR3 region has 12 residues. For the CDR3, the DNA is TGTGCCAGCAGTTCCAGTTTAGGCGAGCAGTACTTC. It codes for CASSSSLGEQYF.

Comment on this clonotype: A read error may be the cause here, since a much bigger clone is one base away. The chain joins TRBV5-1 to TRBJ2-1; D is undetermined. CDR3 length: 14 residues. Germline-derived CDR1 and CDR2 are SGHRS and YFSETQ. As DNA, the CDR3 is TGCGCCAACAGCTTAAGTGGCGGATACAATGAGCAGTTCTTC. This codes for CANSLSGGYNEQFF.

Regarding this clonotype: One junction end does not reproduce the germline sequence, and a read error may be involved. The V and J genes are TRBV11-1 and TRBJ1-2; D gene unclear. The CDR3 has 14 amino acids. CDR1 is SGHAT and CDR2 is FQDESV in the germline V gene (reference sequence). The CDR3 DNA follows: TGTACTAGCAGCTTAGCGCGCCAAGGCGGAGGCTATACCTTC. It yields the protein CTSSLARQGGGYTF. The entire variable domain, with the rest obtained from reference TRBV11-1 and TRBJ1-2, is as follows: EAEVAQSPRYKITEKSQAVAFWCDPISGHATLYWYRQILGQGPELLVQFQDESVVDDSQLPKDRFSAERLKGVDSTLKIQPAELGDSAMYLCTSSLARQGGGYTFGSGTRLTVV.

With respect to this clonotype: A read error may account for a junction end that differs from germline. V is TRBV28 and J is TRBJ2-1; the match to TRBD2 covers 10 bases. Germline CDR1 MDHEN, CDR2 SYDVKM. The CDR3 has 15 amino acids. DNA of the CDR3: TGTGCCTGCAGTCGACTAGCGGGTTACTACAATGAGCACTTCTTC. Protein sequence: CACSRLAGYYNEHFF.